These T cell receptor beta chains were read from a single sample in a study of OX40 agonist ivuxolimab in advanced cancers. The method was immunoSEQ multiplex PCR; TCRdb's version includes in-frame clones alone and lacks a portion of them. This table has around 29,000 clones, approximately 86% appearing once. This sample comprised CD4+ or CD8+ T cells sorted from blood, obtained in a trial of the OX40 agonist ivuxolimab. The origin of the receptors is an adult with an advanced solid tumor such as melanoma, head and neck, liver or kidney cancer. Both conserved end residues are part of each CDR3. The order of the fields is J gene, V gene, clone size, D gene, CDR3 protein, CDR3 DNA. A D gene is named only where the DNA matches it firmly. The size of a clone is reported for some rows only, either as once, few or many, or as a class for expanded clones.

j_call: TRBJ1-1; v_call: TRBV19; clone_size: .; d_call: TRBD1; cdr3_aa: CASSMGQANTEAFF; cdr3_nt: TGTGCCAGTAGTATGGGACAGGCGAACACTGAAGCTTTCTTT
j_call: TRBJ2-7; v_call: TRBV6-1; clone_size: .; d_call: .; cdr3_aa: CASSNRDSRGEQYF; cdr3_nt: TGTGCCAGCAGTAACCGGGACTCTCGTGGCGAGCAGTACTTC
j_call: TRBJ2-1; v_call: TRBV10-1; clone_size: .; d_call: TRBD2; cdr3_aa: CASSGAAGGPPYNEQFF; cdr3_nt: TGCGCCAGCAGTGGAGCCGCGGGGGGCCCTCCCTACAATGAGCAGTTCTTC
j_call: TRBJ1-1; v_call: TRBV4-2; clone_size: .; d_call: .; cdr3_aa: CASSQYGVGDTEAFF; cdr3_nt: TGTGCCAGCAGCCAGTATGGGGTCGGGGACACTGAAGCTTTCTTT
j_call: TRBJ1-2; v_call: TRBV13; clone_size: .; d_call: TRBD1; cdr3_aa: CASSLGLLATGVREYGYTF; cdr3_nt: TGTGCCAGCAGCCTAGGCCTCCTGGCTACAGGGGTAAGAGAATATGGCTACACCTTC
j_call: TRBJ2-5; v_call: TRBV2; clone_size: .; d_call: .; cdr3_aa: CASSDVVQQETQYF; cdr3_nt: TGTGCCAGCAGTGACGTGGTACAGCAAGAGACCCAGTACTTC
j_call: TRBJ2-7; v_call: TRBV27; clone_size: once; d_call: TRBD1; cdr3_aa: CATATGTYEQYF; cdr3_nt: TGTGCCACCGCGACAGGGACCTACGAGCAGTACTTC
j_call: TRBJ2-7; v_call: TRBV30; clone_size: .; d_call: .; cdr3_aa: CAWILGPSFEQSYEQYF; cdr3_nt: TGTGCCTGGATTCTTGGGCCTTCGTTTGAGCAGAGCTACGAGCAGTACTTC
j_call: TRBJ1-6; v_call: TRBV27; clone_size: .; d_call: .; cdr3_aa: CASSPSSYNSPLHF; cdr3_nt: TGTGCCAGCAGCCCGAGCTCCTATAATTCACCCCTCCACTTT
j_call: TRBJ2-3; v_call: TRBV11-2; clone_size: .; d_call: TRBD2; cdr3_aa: CASSSLSIIAGSTDTQYF; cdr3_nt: TGTGCCAGCAGCTCCCTATCTATTATAGCGGGGAGCACAGATACGCAGTATTTT
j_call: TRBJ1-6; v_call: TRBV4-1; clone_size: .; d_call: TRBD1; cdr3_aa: CASSQGQRNNSPLHF; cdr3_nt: TGCGCCAGCAGCCAGGGACAGAGAAATAATTCACCCCTCCACTTT
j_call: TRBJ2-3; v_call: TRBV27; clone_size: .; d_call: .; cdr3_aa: CASSLSFPPTDTQYF; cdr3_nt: TGTGCCAGCAGTTTATCGTTTCCTCCCACAGATACGCAGTATTTT
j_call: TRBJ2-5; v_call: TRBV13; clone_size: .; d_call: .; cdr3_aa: CASSLMDSQETQYF; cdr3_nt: TGTGCCAGCAGCTTGATGGACTCACAAGAGACCCAGTACTTC
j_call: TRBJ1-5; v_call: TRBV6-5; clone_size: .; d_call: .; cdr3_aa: CASSYTRSNQPQHF; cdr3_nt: TGTGCCAGCAGTTATACAAGAAGCAATCAGCCCCAGCATTTT
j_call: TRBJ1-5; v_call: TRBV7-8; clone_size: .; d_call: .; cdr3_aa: CASSLPRTGDYSNQPQHF; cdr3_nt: TGTGCCAGCAGCTTACCCAGGACGGGGGATTATAGCAATCAGCCCCAGCATTTT
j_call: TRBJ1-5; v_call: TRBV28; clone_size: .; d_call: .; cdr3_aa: CASRVVESNQPQHF; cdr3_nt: TGTGCCAGCAGAGTTGTCGAAAGCAATCAGCCCCAGCATTTT
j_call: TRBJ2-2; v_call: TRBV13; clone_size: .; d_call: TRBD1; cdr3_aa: CASSFGTGTGELFF; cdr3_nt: TGTGCCAGCAGCTTCGGGACAGGCACCGGGGAGCTGTTTTTT
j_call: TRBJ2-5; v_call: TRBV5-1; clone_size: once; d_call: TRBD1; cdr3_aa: CASSPWTGEETQYF; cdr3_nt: TGCGCCAGCAGCCCCTGGACAGGGGAAGAGACCCAGTACTTC
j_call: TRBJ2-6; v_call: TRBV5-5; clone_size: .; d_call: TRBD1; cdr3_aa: CASSQQGNGANVLTF; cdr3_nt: TGTGCCAGCAGCCAACAGGGGAACGGGGCCAACGTCCTGACTTTC
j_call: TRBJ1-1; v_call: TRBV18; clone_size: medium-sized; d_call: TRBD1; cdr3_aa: CASSPPGQANTEAFF; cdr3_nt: TGTGCCAGCTCACCACCGGGACAGGCGAACACTGAAGCTTTCTTT
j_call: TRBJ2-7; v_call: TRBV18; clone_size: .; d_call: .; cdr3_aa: CASSPPDSQTYEQYF; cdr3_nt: TGTGCCAGCTCACCACCGGACAGCCAAACCTACGAGCAGTACTTC
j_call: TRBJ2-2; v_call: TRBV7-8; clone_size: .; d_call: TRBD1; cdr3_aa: CASSSLGQAVFKLFF; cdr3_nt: TGTGCCAGCAGCTCCCTGGGACAGGCAGTGTTTAAGCTGTTTTTT
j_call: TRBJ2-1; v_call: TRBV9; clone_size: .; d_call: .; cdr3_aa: CASSVIPDDEQFF; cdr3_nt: TGTGCCAGCAGCGTAATCCCCGACGATGAGCAGTTCTTC
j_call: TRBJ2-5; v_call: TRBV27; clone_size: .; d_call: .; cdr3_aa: CASSLQGWQETQYF; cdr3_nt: TGTGCCAGCAGTTTACAGGGGTGGCAAGAGACCCAGTACTTC
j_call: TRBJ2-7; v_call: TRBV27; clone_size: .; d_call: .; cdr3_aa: CASSFGPYEQYF; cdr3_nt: TGTGCCAGCAGTTTCGGACCCTACGAGCAGTACTTC
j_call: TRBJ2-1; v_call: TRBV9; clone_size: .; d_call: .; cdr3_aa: CASSVAGTYNEQFF; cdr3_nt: TGTGCCAGCAGCGTAGCCGGGACTTACAATGAGCAGTTCTTC
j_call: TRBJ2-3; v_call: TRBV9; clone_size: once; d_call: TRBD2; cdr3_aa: CASSPSGGGLAARTQYF; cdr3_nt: TGTGCCAGCAGCCCAAGCGGGGGGGGACTAGCGGCGAGGACGCAGTATTTT
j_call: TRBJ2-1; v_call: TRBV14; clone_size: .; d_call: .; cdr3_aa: CASSPPPDSYNEQFF; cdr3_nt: TGTGCCAGCAGCCCCCCCCCGGACAGCTACAATGAGCAGTTCTTC
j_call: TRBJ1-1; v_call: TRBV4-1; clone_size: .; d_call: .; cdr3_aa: CASSPYPTANTEAFF; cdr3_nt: TGCGCCAGCAGCCCCTACCCAACGGCGAACACTGAAGCTTTCTTT
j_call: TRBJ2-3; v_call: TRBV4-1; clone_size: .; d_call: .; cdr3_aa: CASSQVFPPEADSTDTQYF; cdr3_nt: TGCGCCAGCAGCCAAGTGTTCCCCCCCGAAGCGGATAGCACAGATACGCAGTATTTT
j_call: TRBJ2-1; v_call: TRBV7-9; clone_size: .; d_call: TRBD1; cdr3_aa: CASSLNPGTGSNEQFF; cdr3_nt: TGTGCCAGCAGCCTGAATCCCGGGACAGGGTCCAATGAGCAGTTCTTC